The T cell receptor (beta chain) described here comes from a study of CD8+ T cells in alopecia areata. Across the whole study: Administration of oral tofacitinib to treated patients was at 5 to 10 mg twice daily.

This clone was found a few times. This CDR3 comprises 15 residues. The germline CDR1 and CDR2 sequences are SNHLY and FYNNEI. Trimming removed 2 bases at V and 5 bases at J, with 15 bases between. Extraction of RNA preceded its reverse transcription into cDNA, which served as the sequencing template. Data came from immunoSEQ multiplex PCR; TCRdb stores just in-frame clones and leaves some out. The data hold some 200,000 clones, with around two fifths observed a single time. Treatment described: oral pan-JAK inhibitor, 5-10 mg twice daily. The receptor was derived from a human donor with alopecia areata. The V and J genes are TRBV2 and TRBJ2-5, with D possibly matching TRBD2 (6 bases). The sequences come from CD4+ T cells sorted from blood, collected at roughly week 38, from a patient treated with tofacitinib. CDR3 amino acids: CASSELAQRSETQYF. The CDR3 DNA sequence: TGTGCCAGCAGTGAACTAGCGCAACGGTCGGAGACCCAGTACTTC.